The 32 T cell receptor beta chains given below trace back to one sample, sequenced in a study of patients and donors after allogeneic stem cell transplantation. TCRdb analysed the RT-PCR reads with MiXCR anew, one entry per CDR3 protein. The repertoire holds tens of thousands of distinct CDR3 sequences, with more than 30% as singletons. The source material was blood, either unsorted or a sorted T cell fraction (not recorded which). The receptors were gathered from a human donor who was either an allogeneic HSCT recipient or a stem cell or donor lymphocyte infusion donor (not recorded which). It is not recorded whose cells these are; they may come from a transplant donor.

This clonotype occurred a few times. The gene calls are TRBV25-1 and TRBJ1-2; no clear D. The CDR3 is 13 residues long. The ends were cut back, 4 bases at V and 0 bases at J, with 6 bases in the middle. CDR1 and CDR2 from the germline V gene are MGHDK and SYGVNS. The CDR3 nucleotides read TGTGCCAGCAGTGCGGGAGCTAACTATGGCTACACCTTC. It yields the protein CASSAGANYGYTF.

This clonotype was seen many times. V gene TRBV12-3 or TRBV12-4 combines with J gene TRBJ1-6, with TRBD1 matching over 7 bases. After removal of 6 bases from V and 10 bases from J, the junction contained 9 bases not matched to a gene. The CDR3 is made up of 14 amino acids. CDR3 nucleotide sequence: TGTGCCAGCAGCCTAGGACAGGCAACCTCACCCCTCCACTTT. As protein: CASSLGQATSPLHF.

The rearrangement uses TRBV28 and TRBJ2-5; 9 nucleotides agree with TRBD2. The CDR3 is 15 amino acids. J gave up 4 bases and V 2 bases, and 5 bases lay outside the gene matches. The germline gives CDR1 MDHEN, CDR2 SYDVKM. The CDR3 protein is CASSLAGGPTETQYF. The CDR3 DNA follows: TGTGCCAGCAGTTTAGCGGGAGGGCCGACAGAGACCCAGTACTTC.

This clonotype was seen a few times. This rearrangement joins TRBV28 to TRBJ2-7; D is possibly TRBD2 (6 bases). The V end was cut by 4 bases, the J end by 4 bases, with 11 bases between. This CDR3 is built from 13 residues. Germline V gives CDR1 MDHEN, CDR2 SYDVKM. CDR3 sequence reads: CASSSGLPYEQYF. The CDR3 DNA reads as TGTGCCAGCAGTTCGGGACTCCCTTACGAGCAGTACTTC. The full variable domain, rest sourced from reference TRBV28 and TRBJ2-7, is DVKVTQSSRYLVKRTGEKVFLECVQDMDHENMFWYRQDPGLGLRLIYFSYDVKMKEKGDIPEGYSVSREKKERFSLILESASTNQTSMYLCASSSGLPYEQYFGPGTRLTVT.

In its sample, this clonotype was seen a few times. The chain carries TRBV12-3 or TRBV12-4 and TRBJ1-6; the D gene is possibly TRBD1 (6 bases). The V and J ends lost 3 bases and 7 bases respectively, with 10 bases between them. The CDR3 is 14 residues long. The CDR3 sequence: CASSFETGNSPLHF. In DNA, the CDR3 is TGTGCCAGCAGTTTCGAGACAGGAAATTCACCCCTCCACTTT.

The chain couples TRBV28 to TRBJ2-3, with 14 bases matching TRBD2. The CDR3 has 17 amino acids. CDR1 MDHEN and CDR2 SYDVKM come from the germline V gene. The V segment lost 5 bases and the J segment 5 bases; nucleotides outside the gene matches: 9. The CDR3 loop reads CASSRTSGRPLGDTQYF. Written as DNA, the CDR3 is TGTGCCAGCAGTCGGACTAGCGGGAGGCCCTTAGGAGATACGCAGTATTTT.

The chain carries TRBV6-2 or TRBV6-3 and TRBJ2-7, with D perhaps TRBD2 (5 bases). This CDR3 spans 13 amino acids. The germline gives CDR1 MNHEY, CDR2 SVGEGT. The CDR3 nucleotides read TGTGCTCTGAGGGCGCCGAACTCCTACGAGCAGTACTTC. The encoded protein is CALRAPNSYEQYF.

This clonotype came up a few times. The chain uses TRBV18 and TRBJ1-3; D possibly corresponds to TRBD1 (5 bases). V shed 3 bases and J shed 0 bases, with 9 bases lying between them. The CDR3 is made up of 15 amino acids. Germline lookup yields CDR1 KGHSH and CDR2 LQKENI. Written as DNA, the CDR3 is TGTGCCAGCTCACCCTGGGACGGCTCTGGAAACACCATATATTTT. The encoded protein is CASSPWDGSGNTIYF. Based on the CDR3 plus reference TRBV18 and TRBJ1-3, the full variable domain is NAGVMQNPRHLVRRRGQEARLRCSPMKGHSHVYWYRQLPEEGLKFMVYLQKENIIDESGMPKERFSAEFPKEGPSILRIQQVVRGDSAAYFCASSPWDGSGNTIYFGEGSWLTVV.

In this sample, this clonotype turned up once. CDR3 in amino acids: CASSNRGEQYF. CDR3 in DNA: TGTGCCAGCAGCAACCGCGGGGAGCAGTATTTT. V is TRBV3-1 and J is TRBJ2-3, with D possibly matching TRBD2 (6 bases). This CDR3 comprises 11 residues. V was trimmed by 5 bases and J by 11 bases, leaving 11 bases between them. Germline-derived CDR1 and CDR2 are LGHDT and YNNKEL (reference sequence).

The CDR3 loop reads CASSRSGTGVYEQYF. As DNA, the CDR3 is TGTGCCAGCAGCCGCTCCGGGACAGGGGTCTACGAGCAGTACTTC. The chain employs TRBV5-6 and TRBJ2-7; TRBD1 aligns across 10 bases. Trimming removed 4 bases from V and 3 bases from J; junction bases left unmatched: 7. Germline V gene lookup returns CDR1 SGHDT and CDR2 YYEEEE. This CDR3 region has 15 residues.

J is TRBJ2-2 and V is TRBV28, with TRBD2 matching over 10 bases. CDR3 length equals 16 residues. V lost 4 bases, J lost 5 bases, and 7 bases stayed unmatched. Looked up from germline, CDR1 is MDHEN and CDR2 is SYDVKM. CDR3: CASSSLAGVETGELFF. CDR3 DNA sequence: TGTGCCAGCAGTTCCCTAGCGGGAGTAGAGACCGGGGAGCTGTTTTTT.

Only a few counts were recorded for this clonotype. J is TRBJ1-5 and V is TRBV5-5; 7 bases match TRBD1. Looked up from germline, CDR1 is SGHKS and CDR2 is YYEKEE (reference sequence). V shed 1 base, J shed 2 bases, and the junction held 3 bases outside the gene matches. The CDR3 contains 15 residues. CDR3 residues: CASSLFTGGNQPQHF. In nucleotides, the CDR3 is TGTGCCAGCAGCTTGTTTACAGGGGGCAATCAGCCCCAGCATTTT.

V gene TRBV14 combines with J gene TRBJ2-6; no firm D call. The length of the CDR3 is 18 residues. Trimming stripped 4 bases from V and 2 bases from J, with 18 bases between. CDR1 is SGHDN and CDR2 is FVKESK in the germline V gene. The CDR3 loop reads CASSLRPPGDTGANVLTF. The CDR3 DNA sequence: TGTGCCAGCAGCCTGCGGCCCCCAGGAGATACTGGGGCCAACGTCCTGACTTTC.

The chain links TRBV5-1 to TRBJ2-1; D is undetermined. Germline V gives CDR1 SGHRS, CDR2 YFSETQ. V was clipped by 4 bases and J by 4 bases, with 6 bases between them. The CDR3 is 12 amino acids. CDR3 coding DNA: TGCGCCAGCAGCCAGGATTACAATGAGCAGTTCTTC. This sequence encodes CASSQDYNEQFF.

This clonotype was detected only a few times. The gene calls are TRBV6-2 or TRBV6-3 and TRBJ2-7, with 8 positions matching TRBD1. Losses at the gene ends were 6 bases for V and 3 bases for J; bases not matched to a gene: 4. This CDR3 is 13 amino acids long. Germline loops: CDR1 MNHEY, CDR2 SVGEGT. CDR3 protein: CASSRTGIYEQYF. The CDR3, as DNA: TGTGCCAGCAGCCGGACAGGGATCTACGAGCAGTACTTC.

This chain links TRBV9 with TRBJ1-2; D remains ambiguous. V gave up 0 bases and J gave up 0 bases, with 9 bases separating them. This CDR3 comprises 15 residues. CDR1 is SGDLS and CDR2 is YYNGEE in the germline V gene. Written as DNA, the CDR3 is TGTGCCAGCAGCGTAGCAGATACGACTAACTATGGCTACACCTTC. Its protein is CASSVADTTNYGYTF.

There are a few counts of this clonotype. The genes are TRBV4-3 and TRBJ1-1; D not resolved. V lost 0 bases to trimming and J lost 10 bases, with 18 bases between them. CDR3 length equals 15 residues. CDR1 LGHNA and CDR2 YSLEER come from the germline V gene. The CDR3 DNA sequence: TGCGCCAGCAGCCAAGATCATTCCCCCGGCGGGAGAGCTTTCTTT. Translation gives CASSQDHSPGGRAFF.

The CDR3 loop is CSVRGSTDTQYF. In nucleotides, the CDR3 is TGCAGCGTTAGAGGGAGCACAGATACGCAGTATTTT. J is TRBJ2-3 and V is TRBV29-1; D is possibly TRBD2 (5 bases). The V and J ends lost 5 bases and 0 bases respectively, with 6 bases between them. In germline, CDR1 is SQVTM, CDR2 ANQGSEA. CDR3 length: 12 residues.

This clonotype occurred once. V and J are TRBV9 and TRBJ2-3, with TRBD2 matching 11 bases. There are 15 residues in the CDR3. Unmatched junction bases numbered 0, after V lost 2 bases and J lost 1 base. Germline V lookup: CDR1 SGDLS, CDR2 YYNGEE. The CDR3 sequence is CASSVSGRGTDTQYF. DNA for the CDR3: TGTGCCAGCAGCGTTAGCGGGAGGGGCACAGATACGCAGTATTTT.

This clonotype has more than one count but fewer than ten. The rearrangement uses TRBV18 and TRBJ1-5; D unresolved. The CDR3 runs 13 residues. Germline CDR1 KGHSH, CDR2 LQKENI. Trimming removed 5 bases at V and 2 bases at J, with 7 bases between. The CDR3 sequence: CASSNARNQPQHF. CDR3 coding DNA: TGTGCCAGCTCAAATGCTCGCAATCAGCCCCAGCATTTT. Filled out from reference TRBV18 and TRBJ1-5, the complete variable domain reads NAGVMQNPRHLVRRRGQEARLRCSPMKGHSHVYWYRQLPEEGLKFMVYLQKENIIDESGMPKERFSAEFPKEGPSILRIQQVVRGDSAAYFCASSNARNQPQHFGDGTRLSIL.

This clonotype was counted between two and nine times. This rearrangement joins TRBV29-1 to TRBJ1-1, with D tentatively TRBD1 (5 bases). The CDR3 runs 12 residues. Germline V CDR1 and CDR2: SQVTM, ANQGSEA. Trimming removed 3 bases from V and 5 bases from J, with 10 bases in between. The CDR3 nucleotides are TGCAGCGTTGACCCCGGGGGGACTGAAGCTTTCTTT. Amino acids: CSVDPGGTEAFF.

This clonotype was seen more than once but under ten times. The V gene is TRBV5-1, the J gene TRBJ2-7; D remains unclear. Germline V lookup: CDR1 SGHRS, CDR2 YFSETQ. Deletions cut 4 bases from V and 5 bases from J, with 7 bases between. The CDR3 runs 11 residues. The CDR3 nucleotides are TGCGCCAGCAGCGAGGTAAACGAGCAGTACTTC. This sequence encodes CASSEVNEQYF.

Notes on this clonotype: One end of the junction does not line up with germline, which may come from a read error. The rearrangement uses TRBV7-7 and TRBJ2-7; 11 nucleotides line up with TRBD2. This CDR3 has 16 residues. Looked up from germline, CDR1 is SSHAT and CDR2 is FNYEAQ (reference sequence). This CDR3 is CASSLAEASTSGSLYF. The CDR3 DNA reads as TGTGCTAGCAGCTTAGCGGAAGCGTCAACTAGCGGGAGCCTGTACTTC.

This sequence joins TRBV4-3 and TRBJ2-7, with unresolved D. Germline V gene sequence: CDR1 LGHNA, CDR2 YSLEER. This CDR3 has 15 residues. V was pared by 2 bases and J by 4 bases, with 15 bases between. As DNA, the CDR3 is TGCGCCAGCAGCCAACCTCAGCACTTACCTTACGAGCAGTACTTC. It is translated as CASSQPQHLPYEQYF.

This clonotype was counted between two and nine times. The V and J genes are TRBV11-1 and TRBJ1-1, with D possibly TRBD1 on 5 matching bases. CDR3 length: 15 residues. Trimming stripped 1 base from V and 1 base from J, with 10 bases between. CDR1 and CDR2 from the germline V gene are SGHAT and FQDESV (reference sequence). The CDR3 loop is CASSLGGRRNTEAFF. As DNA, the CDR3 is TGTGCCAGCAGCTTAGGGGGACGGAGGAACACTGAAGCTTTCTTT.

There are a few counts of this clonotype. The CDR3 DNA reads as TGCAGCGTTGAAGGGAGCCCCGCCGACAGGGCTGGTGGCTACACCTTC. Translation: CSVEGSPADRAGGYTF. The chain employs TRBV29-1 and TRBJ1-2; 7 nucleotides align to TRBD1. The CDR3 has 16 amino acids. The ends lost 1 base at V and 7 bases at J; junction bases unmatched: 15. Germline V CDR1 and CDR2: SQVTM, ANQGSEA.

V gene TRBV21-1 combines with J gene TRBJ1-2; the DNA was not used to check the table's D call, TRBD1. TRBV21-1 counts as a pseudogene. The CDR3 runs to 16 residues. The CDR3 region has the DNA TGTGCCAGCAGTCCGAAGGGGGACTCCTGCGACTATGGCTACACCTTC. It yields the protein CASSPKGDSCDYGYTF.

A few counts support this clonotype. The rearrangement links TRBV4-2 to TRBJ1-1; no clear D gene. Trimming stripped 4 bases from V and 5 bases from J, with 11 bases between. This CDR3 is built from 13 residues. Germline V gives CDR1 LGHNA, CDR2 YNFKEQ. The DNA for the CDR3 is TGTGCCAGCAGCCGCCATAGGGAAACTGAAGCTTTCTTT. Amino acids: CASSRHRETEAFF.

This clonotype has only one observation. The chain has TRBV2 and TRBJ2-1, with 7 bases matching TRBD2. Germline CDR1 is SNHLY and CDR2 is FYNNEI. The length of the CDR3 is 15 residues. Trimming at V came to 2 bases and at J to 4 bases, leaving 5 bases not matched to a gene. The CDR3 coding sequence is TGTGCCAGCAGTGAAAACCCTAGCGGATACAATGAGCAGTTCTTC. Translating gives CASSENPSGYNEQFF.

The CDR3 spells CASSEGLAGLWGSYEQYF. The CDR3 DNA reads TGTGCCAGCAGCGAGGGACTAGCGGGCTTATGGGGCTCCTACGAGCAGTACTTC. This chain links TRBV7-9 with TRBJ2-7; the match to TRBD2 covers 12 bases. CDR3 length equals 18 residues. Trimming removed 5 bases from V and 0 bases from J; junction bases left unmatched: 11. The germline V gene encodes CDR1 SEHNR and CDR2 FQNEAQ (reference sequence).

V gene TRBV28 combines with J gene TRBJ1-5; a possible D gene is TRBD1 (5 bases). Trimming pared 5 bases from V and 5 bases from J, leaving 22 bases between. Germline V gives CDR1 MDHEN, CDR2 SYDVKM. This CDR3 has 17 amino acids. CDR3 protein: CASSLLRTRVGDQPQHF. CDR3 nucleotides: TGTGCCAGCAGTCTCCTCCGAACCAGGGTTGGGGATCAGCCCCAGCATTTT.

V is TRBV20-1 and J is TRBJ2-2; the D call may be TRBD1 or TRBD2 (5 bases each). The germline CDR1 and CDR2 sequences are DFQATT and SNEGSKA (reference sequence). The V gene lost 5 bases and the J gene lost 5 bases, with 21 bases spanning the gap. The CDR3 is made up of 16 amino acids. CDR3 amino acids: CSAALPGTFRTGELFF. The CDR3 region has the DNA TGCAGTGCTGCTCTTCCCGGGACCTTCAGGACCGGGGAGCTGTTTTTT.